This T cell receptor (beta chain) was documented in a study of blood T cell repertoires in COVID-19. Germline CDR1 reads SGHNT; CDR2 reads YENEEA. Trimming pared 1 base from V and 6 bases from J, leaving 8 bases between. The CDR3 sequence is 13 residues long. How the authors handled the data: Reference gene primer amplification in the assay estimated nucleated cell counts. Assay used: immunoSEQ multiplex PCR; TCRdb lists only in-frame clones, some missing. From that table come the V and J calls and clone size; the DNA was used to work out D and trimming. Of a few hundred thousand clones detected, approximately 78% appear once; the ten largest clones hold about a tenth.

The chain is built from TRBV11-3 and TRBJ2-3; D is undetermined. The specimen sequenced was PBMCs or T cells enriched from blood (not recorded which). The source of this sequence is a middle-aged man who had recovered from COVID-19. The CDR3 spells CASSLVPEDTQYF. CDR3 nucleotide sequence: TGTGCCAGCAGCTTAGTCCCCGAGGATACGCAGTATTTT. Full variable domain (rest looked up from reference TRBV11-3 and TRBJ2-3): EAGVVQSPRYKIIEKKQPVAFWCNPISGHNTLYWYLQNLGQGPELLIRYENEEAVDDSQLPKDRFSAERLKGVDSTLKIQPAELGDSAVYLCASSLVPEDTQYFGPGTRLTVL.